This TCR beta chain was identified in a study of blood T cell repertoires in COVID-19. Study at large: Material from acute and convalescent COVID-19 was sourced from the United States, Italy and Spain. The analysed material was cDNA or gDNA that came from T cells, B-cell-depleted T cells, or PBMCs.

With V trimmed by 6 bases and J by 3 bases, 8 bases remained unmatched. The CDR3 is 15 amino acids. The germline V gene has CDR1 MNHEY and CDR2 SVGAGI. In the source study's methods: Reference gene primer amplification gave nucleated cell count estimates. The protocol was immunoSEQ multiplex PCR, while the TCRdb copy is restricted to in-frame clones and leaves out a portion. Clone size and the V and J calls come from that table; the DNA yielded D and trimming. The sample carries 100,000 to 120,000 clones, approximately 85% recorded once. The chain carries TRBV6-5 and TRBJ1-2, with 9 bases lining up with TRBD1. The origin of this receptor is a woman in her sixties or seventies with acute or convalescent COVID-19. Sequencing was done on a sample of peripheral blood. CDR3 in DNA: TGTGCCAGCAGCGAGCCGGGACAGGGTTACTATGGCTACACCTTC. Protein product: CASSEPGQGYYGYTF.